This TCR beta chain was sequenced during a study of T-cell reconstitution after alpha-beta-depleted transplantation in children. The study's findings and limits: Where alpha-beta T cells came from about two months after transplant was reportedly several hundred expanded graft clones. One year after transplant, T-cell counts and diversity came mostly from newly produced T cells.

In its sample, this clonotype was seen a few times. Its antigen is currently unknown. TCRbeta library preparation incorporated unique molecular identifiers. TCRdb used MiXCR to reprocess the PCR reads, holding one entry per CDR3 protein. The table lists some 200,000 distinct CDR3 sequences, 5% to 7.5% of them singletons. The receptor was isolated from a girl less than two years old with combined immunodeficiency, due to receive a stem cell transplant. Here the sequenced sample was PBMCs, taken before TCRalphabeta/CD19-depleted stem cell transplant.

In DNA form, the CDR3 reads TGTGCCAGCAGCCCAACTAGCGGAGCTTGGATTACCCAGTACTTC. Amino acids: CASSPTSGAWITQYF. The chain links TRBV7-9 to TRBJ2-5, with 8 bases that match TRBD2. CDR1 and CDR2 from the germline V gene are SEHNR and FQNEAQ (reference sequence). The junction had 13 bases not matched to a gene; V was cut back by 5 bases and J by 8 bases. CDR3 length: 15 amino acids.